This T cell receptor (beta chain) was captured by sequencing in a study of OX40 agonist ivuxolimab in advanced cancers. Study as a whole: Ivuxolimab was delivered to patients intravenously every 2 weeks at doses spanning 0.01 to 10 mg/kg. Each dose-escalation patient presented with hepatocellular carcinoma, melanoma, renal cell or head and neck cancer. People who had prior anti-PD-1, anti-PD-L1 or anti-CTLA-4 therapy could take part, and about 40% had some.

Between the trimmed V and J ends, which lost 0 bases and 13 bases, there was a span of 6 bases. The CDR3 runs 11 residues. Germline assignment: CDR1 SEHNR and CDR2 FQNEAQ (reference sequence). Exclusion of a patient followed from autoimmune disease history or systemic immunosuppression. The repertoire was sequenced with immunoSEQ multiplex PCR; TCRdb's copy has only in-frame clones and lacks some. Here the sample spans about 41,000 clones, more than 80% being singletons. The chain is built from TRBV7-9 and TRBJ1-4; D gene uncertain. Specimen: CD4+ or CD8+ T cells sorted from blood, collected in a trial of the OX40 agonist ivuxolimab. The TCR was taken from an adult with an advanced solid tumor such as melanoma, head and neck, liver or kidney cancer. The CDR3 nucleotides are TGTGCCAGCAGCTTAGCGGGAATACTGTTTTTT. Its translation is CASSLAGILFF.